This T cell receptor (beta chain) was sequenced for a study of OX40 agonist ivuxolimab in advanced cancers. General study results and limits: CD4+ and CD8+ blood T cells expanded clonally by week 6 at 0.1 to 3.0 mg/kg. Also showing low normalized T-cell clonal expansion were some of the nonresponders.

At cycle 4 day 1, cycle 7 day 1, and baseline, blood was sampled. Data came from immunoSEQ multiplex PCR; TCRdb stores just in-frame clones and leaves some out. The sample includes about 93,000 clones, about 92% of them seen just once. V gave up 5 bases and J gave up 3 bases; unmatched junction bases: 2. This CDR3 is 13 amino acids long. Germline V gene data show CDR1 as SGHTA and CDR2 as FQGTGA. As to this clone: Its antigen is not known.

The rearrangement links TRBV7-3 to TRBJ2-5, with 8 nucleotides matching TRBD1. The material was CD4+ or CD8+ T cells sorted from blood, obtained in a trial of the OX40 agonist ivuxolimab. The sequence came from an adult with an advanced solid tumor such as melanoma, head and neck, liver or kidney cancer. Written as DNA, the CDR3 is TGTGCCAGCAGCGAGACAGGGGAAGAGACCCAGTACTTC. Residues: CASSETGEETQYF.